In this sample, the clone carrying this TCR beta chain turned up a few times. The target antigen is unknown. Looked up from germline, CDR1 is WSHSY and CDR2 is SAAADI. The CDR3 has 17 amino acids. The V and J ends lost 3 bases and 3 bases, in that order; junction bases with no gene match: 9. Each CDR3 protein gets one entry after TCRdb re-called the reads with MiXCR. The sample has some 320,000 distinct CDR3 sequences; under 35% are singletons. This entry belongs to a study of T cell repertoires in cytomegalovirus infection. About the study: Well-studied HLA-B-restricted CMV epitopes were used in the study alongside recently identified HLA-C-restricted ones. Matching HLA type, along with CMV infection, was indicated by public TCR beta signatures.

Study results and caveats: Predominance within the ex vivo response was attributable to HLA-C-restricted CMV-specific TCR beta clonotypes.

The sample here was cultured PBMCs, taken from culture after CMV antigen stimulation. This TCR was recovered from a human donor in good health (CMV status not recorded). Some clones in this sample may be carry-over from other donors' samples. The V call is TRBV10-2, the J call TRBJ2-5, with TRBD2 matching 11 bases. For the CDR3, the DNA is TGCGCCAGCAGTGACCTAGCGGGGGGACTGTTGAAAGAGACCCAGTACTTC. It encodes CASSDLAGGLLKETQYF.